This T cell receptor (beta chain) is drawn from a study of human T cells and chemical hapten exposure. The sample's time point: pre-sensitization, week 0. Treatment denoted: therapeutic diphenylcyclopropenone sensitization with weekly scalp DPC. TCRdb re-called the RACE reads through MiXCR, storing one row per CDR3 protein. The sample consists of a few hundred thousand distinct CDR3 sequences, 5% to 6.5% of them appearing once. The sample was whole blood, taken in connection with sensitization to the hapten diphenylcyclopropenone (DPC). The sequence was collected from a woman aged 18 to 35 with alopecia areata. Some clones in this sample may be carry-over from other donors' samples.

CDR3 protein: CASSQDLGRPSTDTQYF. The CDR3 DNA sequence: TGCGCCAGCAGCCAAGATTTGGGCCGGCCTAGCACAGATACGCAGTATTTT. The V gene is TRBV4-3, the J gene TRBJ2-3; D gene ambiguous. Trimming pared 0 bases from V and 0 bases from J, leaving 13 bases between. The length of the CDR3 is 17 residues. Germline V gene lookup returns CDR1 LGHNA and CDR2 YSLEER.